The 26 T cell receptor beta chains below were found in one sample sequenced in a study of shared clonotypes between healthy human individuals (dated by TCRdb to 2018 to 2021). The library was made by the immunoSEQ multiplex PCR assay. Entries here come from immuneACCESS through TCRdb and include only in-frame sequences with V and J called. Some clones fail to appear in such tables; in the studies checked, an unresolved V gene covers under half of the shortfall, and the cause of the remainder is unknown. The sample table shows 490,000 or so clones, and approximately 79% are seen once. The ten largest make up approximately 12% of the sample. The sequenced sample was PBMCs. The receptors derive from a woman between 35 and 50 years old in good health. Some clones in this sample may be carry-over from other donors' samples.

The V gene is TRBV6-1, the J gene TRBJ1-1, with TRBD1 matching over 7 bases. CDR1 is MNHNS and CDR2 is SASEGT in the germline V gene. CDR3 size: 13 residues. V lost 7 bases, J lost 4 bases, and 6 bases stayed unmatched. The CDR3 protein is CASKDREATEAFF. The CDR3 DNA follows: TGTGCCAGCAAAGACAGGGAGGCCACTGAAGCTTTCTTT.

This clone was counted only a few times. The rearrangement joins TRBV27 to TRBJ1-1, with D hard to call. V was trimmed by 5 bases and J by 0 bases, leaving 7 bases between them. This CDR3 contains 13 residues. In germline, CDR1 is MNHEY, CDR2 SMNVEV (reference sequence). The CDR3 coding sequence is TGTGCCAGCAGTCAAATCATGAACACTGAAGCTTTCTTT. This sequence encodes CASSQIMNTEAFF.

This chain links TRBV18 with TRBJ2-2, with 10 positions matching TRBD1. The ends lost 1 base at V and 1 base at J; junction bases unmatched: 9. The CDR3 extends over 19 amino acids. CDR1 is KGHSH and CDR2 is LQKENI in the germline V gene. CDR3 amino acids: CASSPRGGDRGENTGELFF. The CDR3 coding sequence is TGTGCCAGCTCACCACGGGGTGGGGACAGGGGCGAGAACACCGGGGAGCTGTTTTTT. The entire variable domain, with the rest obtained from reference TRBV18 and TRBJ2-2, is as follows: NAGVMQNPRHLVRRRGQEARLRCSPMKGHSHVYWYRQLPEEGLKFMVYLQKENIIDESGMPKERFSAEFPKEGPSILRIQQVVRGDSAAYFCASSPRGGDRGENTGELFFGEGSRLTVL.

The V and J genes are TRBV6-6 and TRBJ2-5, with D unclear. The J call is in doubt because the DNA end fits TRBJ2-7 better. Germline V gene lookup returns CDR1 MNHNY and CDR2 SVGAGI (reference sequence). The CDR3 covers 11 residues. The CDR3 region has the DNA TGTGCCAGTAGCCAGAGCTACGAGCAGTACTTC. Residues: CASSQSYEQYF.

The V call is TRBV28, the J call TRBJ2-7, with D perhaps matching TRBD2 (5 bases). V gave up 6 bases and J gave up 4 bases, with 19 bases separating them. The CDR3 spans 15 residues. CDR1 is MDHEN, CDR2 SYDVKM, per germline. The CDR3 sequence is CASSLNRDLSYEQYF. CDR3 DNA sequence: TGTGCCAGCAGCCTCAACCGGGATTTAAGTTACGAGCAGTACTTC.

The CDR3 is CASSLPGLARVYEQYF. DNA for the CDR3: TGTGCCAGCAGCCTTCCCGGCTTGGCTAGGGTCTACGAGCAGTACTTC. The V call is TRBV28, the J call TRBJ2-7; D call uncertain. The CDR3 runs to 16 residues. Trimming removed 6 bases from V and 3 bases from J, with 21 bases in between. Germline lookup yields CDR1 MDHEN and CDR2 SYDVKM.

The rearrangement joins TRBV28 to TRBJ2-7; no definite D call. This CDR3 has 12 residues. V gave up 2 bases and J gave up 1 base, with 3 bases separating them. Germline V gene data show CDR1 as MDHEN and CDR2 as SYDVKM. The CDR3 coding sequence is TGTGCCAGCAGTTTAGCTTCCTACGAGCAGTACTTC. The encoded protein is CASSLASYEQYF.

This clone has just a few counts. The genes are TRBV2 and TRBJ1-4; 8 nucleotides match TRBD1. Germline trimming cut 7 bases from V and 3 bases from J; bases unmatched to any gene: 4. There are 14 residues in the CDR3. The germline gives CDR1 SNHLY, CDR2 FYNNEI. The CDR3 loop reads CASTTDRANEKLFF. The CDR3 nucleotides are TGTGCCAGCACGACGGACAGGGCTAATGAAAAACTGTTTTTT.

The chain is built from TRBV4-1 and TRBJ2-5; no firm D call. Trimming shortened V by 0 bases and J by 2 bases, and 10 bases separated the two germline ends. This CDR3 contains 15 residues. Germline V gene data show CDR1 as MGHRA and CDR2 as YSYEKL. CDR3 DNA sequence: TGCGCCAGCAGCCAAGATGGTGTCCGTCAAGAGACCCAGTACTTC. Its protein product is CASSQDGVRQETQYF.

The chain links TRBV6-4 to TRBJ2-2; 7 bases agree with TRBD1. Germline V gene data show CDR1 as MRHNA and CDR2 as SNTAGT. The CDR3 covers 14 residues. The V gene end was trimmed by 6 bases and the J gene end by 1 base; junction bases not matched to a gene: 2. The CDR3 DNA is TGTGCCAGCAGACGGGACAGGAACACCGGGGAGCTGTTTTTT. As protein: CASRRDRNTGELFF.

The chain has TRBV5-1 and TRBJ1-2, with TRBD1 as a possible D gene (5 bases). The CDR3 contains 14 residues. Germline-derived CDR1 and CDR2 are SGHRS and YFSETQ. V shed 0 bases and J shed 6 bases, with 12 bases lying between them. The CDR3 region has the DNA TGCGCCAGCAGCTTGGGGGGCCCCGGTGATGGCTACACCTTC. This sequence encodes CASSLGGPGDGYTF.

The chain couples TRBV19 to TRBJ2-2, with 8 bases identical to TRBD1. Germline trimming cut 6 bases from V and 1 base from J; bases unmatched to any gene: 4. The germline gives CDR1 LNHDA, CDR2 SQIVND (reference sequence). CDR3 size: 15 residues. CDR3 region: CASRDDRGNTGELFF. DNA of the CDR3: TGTGCCAGTAGGGACGACAGGGGGAACACCGGGGAGCTGTTTTTT. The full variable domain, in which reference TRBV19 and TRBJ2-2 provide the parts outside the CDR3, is DGGITQSPKYLFRKEGQNVTLSCEQNLNHDAMYWYRQDPGQGLRLIYYSQIVNDFQKGDIAEGYSVSREKKESFPLTVTSAQKNPTAFYLCASRDDRGNTGELFFGEGSRLTVL.

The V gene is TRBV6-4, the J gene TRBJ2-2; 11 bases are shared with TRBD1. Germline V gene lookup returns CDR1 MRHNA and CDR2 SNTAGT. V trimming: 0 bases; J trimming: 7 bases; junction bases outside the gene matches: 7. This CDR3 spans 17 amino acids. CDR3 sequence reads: CASSDSPGQGAIGELFF. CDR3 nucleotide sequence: TGTGCCAGCAGTGACTCGCCCGGACAGGGGGCTATCGGGGAGCTGTTTTTT.

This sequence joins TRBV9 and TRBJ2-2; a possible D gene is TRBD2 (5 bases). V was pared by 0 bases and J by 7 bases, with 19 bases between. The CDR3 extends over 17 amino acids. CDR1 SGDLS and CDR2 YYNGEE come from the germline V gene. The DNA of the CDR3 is TGTGCCAGCAGCGTAGCCCCTAGCACACGATCCAGCGGGGAGCTGTTTTTT. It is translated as CASSVAPSTRSSGELFF.

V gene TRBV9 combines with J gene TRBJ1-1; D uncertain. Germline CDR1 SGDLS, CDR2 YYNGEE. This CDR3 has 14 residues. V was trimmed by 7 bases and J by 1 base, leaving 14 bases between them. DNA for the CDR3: TGTGCCAGCTCCCCGTACGGAGGGAACACTGAAGCTTTCTTT. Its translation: CASSPYGGNTEAFF. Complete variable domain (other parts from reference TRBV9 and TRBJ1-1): DSGVTQTPKHLITATGQRVTLRCSPRSGDLSVYWYQQSLDQGLQFLIQYYNGEERAKGNILERFSAQQFPDLHSELNLSSLELGDSALYFCASSPYGGNTEAFFGQGTRLTVV.

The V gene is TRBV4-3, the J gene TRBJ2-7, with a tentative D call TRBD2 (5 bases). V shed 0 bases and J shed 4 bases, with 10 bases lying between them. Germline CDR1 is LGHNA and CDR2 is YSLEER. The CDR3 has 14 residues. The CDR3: CASSQDHGVYEQYF. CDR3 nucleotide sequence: TGCGCCAGCAGCCAAGATCACGGGGTATACGAGCAGTACTTC.

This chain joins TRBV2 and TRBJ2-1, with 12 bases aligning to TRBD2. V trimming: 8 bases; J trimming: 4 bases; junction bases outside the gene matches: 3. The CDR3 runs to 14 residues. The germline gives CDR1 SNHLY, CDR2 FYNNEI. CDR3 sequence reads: CASLLAGGYNEQFF. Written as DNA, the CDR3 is TGTGCCAGCCTCCTAGCGGGAGGGTACAATGAGCAGTTCTTC.

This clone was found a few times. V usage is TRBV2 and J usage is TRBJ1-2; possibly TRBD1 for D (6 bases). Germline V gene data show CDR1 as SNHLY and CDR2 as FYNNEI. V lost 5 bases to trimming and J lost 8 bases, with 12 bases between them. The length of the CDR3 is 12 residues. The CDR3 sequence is CASSYRVEGYTF. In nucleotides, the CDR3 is TGTGCCAGCAGTTACAGGGTTGAGGGCTACACCTTC. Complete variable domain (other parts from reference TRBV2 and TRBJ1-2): EPEVTQTPSHQVTQMGQEVILRCVPISNHLYFYWYRQILGQKVEFLVSFYNNEISEKSEIFDDQFSVERPDGSNFTLKIRSTKLEDSAMYFCASSYRVEGYTFGSGTRLTVV.

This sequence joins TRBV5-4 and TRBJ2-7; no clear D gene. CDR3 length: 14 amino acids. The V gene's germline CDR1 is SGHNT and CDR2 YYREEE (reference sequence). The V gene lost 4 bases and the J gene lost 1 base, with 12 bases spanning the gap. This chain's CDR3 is CASSRRTDSYEQYF. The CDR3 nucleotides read TGTGCCAGCAGCCGAAGAACAGATTCCTACGAGCAGTACTTC.

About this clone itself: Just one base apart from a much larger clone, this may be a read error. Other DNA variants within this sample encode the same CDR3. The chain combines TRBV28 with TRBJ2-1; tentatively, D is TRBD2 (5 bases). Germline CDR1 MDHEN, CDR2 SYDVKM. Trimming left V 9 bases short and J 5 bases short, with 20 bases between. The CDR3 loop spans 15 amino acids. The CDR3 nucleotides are TGTGCCAGTACCTCCGGGAACATCCTAAACAATGAGCAGTTCTTC. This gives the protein CASTSGNILNNEQFF.

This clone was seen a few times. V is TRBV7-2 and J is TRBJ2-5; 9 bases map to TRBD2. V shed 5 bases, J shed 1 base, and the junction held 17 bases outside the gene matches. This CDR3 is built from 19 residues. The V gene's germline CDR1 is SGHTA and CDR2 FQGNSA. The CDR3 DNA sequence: TGTGCCAGCAGCCCCCGGGGGGCTAGCGGGGTGGGATTCCAAGAGACCCAGTACTTC. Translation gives CASSPRGASGVGFQETQYF.

The CDR3: CASSEASPRVGATMWEQYF. CDR3 DNA: TGTGCCAGCAGTGAAGCCTCTCCTCGTGTGGGGGCCACAATGTGGGAGCAGTACTTC. The chain recombines TRBV6-1 with TRBJ2-7; weak D call: TRBD1 (6 bases). With 0 bases removed from V and 7 bases from J, the gap between germline ends came to 28 bases. CDR1 is MNHNS, CDR2 SASEGT, per germline. CDR3 length: 19 residues.

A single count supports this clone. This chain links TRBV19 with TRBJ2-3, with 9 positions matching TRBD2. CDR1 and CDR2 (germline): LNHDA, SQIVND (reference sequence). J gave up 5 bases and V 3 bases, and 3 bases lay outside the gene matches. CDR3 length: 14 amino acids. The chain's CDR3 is CASSMREGGDTQYF. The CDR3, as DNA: TGTGCCAGTAGTATGCGGGAGGGAGGAGATACGCAGTATTTT.

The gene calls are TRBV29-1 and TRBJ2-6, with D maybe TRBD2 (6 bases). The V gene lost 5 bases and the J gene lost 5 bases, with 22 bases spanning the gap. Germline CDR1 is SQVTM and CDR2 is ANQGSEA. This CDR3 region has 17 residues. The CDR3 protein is CSVRSALAYSRANVLTF. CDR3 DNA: TGCAGCGTTAGGTCCGCACTAGCATACAGTCGGGCCAACGTCCTGACTTTC.

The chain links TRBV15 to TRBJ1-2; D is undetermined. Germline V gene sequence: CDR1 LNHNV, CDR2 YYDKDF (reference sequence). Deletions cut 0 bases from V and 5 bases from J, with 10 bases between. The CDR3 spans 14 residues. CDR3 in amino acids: CATSRDTTQYGYTF. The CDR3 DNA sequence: TGTGCCACCAGCAGAGATACTACCCAGTATGGCTACACCTTC.

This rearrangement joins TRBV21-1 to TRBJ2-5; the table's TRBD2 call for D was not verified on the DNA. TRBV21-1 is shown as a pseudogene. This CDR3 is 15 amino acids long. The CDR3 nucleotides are TGTGCCAGCAGCATCTTGCGAAGATCACAAGAGACCCAGTACTTC. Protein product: CASSILRRSQETQYF.